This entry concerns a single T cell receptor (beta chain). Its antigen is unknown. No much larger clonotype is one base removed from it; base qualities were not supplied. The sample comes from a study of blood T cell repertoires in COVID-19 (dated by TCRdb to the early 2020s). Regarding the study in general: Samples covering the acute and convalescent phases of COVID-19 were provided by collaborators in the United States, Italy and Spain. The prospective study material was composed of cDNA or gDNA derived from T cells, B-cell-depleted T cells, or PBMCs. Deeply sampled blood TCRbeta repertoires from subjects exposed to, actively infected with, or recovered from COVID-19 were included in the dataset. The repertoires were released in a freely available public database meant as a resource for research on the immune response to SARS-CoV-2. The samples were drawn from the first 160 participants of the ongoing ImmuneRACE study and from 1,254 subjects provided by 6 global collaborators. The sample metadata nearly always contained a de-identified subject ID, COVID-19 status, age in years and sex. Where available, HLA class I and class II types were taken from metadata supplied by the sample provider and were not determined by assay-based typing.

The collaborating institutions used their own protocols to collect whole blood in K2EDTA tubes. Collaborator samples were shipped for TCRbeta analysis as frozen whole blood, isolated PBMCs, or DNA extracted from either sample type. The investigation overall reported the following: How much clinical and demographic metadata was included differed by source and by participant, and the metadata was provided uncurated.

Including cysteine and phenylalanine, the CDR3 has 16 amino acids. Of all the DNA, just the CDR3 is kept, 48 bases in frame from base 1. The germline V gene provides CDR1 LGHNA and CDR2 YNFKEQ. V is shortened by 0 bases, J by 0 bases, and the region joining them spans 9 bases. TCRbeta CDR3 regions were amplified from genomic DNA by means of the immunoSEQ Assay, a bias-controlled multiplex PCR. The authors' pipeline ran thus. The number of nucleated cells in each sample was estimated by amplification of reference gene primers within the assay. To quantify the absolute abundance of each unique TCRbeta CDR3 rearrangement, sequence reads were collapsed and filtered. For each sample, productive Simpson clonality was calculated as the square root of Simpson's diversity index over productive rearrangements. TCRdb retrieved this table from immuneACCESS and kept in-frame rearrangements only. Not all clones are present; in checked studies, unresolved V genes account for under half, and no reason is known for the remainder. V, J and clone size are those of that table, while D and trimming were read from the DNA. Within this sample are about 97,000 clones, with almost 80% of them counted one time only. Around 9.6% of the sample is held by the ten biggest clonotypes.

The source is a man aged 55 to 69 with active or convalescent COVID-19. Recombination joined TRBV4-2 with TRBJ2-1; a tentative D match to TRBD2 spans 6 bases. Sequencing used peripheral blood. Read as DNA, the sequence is TGTGCCAGCAGCCAAGAATGGCGGGACTCCTACAATGAGCAGTTCTTC. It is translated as CASSQEWRDSYNEQFF.